This T cell receptor (beta chain) was sequenced in a study of T cell repertoires in cytomegalovirus infection. Overall study: Matching HLA type and CMV infection were both indicated by public TCR beta signatures.

TCRdb itself ran the reads through MiXCR, one entry per CDR3 protein. The sample lists about 830,000 distinct CDR3 sequences, approximately 30% occurring once. With V trimmed by 4 bases and J by 3 bases, 13 bases remained unmatched. The CDR3 is 18 residues long. Germline loops: CDR1 SGHVS, CDR2 FNYEAQ. This clonotype was found a few times. Its antigen is not known. The study's findings and limits: HLA-C-restricted CMV-specific TCR beta clonotypes prevailed in the ex vivo response. Totalled public TCR beta family frequency picked out people who carried CMV plus the relevant HLA.

Material: cultured CD8+ T cells from PBMCs, obtained from culture after CMV antigen stimulation. The J gene is TRBJ2-3, the V gene TRBV7-6, with TRBD2 matching 10 bases. The clonotype originates from a human donor in good health (CMV status not recorded). Some clones in this sample may be carry-over from other donors' samples. CDR3 in amino acids: CASSSSERGGELTDTQYF. The CDR3 DNA follows: TGTGCCAGCAGCTCGTCTGAGCGGGGGGGCGAGTTGACAGATACGCAGTATTTT.